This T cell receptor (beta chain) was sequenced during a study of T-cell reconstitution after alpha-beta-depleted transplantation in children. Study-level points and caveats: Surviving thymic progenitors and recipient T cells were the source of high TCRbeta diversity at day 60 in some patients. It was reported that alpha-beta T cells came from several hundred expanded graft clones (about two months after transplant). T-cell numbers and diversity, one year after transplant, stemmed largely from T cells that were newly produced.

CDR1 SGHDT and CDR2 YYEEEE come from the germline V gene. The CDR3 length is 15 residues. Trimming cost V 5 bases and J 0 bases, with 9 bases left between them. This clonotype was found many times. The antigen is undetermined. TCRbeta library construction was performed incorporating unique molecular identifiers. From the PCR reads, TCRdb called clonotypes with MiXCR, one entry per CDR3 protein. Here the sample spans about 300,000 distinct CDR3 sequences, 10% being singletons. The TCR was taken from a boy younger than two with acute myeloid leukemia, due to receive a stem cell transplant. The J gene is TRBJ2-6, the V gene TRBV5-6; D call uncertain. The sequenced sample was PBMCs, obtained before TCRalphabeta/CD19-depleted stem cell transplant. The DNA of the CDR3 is TGTGCCAGCAGGCGATTGGTCTCTGGGGCCAACGTCCTGACTTTC. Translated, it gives CASRRLVSGANVLTF.